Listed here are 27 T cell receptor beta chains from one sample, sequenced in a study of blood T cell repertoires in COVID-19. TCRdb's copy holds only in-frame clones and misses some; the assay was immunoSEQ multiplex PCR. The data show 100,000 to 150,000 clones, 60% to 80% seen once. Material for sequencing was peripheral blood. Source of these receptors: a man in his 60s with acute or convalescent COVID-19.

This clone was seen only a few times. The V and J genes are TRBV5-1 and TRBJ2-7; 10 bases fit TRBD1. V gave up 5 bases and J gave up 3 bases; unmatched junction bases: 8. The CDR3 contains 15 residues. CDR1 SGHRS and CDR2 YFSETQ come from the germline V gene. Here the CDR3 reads CASRRSGTGVYEQYF. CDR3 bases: TGCGCCAGCAGGAGATCCGGGACAGGGGTCTACGAGCAGTACTTC.

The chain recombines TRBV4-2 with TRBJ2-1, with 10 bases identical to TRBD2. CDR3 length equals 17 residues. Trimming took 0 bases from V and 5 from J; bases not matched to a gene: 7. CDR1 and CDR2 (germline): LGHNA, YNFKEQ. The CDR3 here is CASSQDQGTSVHNEQFF. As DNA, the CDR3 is TGTGCCAGCAGCCAAGATCAGGGGACTAGCGTGCACAATGAGCAGTTCTTC.

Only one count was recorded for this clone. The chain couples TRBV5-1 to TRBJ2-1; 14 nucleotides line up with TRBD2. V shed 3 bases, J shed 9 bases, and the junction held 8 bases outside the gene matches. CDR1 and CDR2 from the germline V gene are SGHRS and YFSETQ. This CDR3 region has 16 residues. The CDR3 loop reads CASSSGTSGRAGEQFF. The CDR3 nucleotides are TGCGCCAGCAGCTCCGGGACTAGCGGGAGAGCGGGTGAGCAGTTCTTC.

The CDR3 sequence is CAWGRQGKENYGYTF. Here the CDR3 DNA reads TGTGCCTGGGGGAGACAGGGGAAGGAGAACTATGGCTACACCTTC. The chain employs TRBV30 and TRBJ1-2; TRBD1 matches at 8 bases. This CDR3 comprises 15 residues. The V segment lost 5 bases and the J segment 2 bases; nucleotides outside the gene matches: 10. In germline, CDR1 is GTSNPN, CDR2 SVGIG (reference sequence).

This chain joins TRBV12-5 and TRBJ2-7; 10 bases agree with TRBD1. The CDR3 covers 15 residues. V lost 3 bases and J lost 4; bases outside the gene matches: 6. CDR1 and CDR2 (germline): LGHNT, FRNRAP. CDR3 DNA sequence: TGTGCTAGTGGTTTCGACAGGGGGCGTGGGTACGAGCAGTACTTC. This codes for CASGFDRGRGYEQYF.

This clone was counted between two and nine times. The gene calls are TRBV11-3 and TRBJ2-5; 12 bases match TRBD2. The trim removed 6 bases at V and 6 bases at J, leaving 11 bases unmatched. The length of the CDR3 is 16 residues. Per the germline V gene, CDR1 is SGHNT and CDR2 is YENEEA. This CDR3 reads CASSPVLAGGPQTQYF. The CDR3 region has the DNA TGTGCCAGCAGTCCGGTGCTAGCGGGAGGGCCTCAGACCCAGTACTTC.

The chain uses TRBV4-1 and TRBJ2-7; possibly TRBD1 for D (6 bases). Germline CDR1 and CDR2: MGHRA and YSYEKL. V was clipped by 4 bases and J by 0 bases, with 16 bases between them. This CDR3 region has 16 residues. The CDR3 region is CASSPGEGVGSYEQYF. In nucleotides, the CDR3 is TGCGCCAGCAGCCCAGGAGAGGGGGTAGGCTCCTACGAGCAGTACTTC.

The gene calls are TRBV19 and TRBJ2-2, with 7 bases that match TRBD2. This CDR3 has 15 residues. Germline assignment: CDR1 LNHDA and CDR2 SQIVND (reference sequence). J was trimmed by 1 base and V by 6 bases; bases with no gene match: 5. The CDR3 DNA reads TGTGCCAGTAGCCAAAGCGGGGAGAACACCGGGGAGCTGTTTTTT. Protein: CASSQSGENTGELFF.

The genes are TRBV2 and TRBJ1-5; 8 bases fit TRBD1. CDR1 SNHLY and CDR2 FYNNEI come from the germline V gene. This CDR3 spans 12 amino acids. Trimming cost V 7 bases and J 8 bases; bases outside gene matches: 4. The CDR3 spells CASNSGGKPQHF. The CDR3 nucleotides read TGTGCCAGCAACTCAGGGGGCAAGCCCCAGCATTTT.

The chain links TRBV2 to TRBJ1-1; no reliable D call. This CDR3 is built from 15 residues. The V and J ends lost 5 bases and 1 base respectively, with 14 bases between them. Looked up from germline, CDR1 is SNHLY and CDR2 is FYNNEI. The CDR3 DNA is TGTGCCAGCAGTCCCTTATTAAACAGGAACACTGAAGCTTTCTTT. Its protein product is CASSPLLNRNTEAFF.

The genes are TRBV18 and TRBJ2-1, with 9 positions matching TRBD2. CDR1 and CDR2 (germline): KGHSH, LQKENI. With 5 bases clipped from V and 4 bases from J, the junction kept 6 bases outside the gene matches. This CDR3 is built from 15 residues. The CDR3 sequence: CASSTRTSDYNEQFF. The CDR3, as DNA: TGTGCCAGCTCAACAAGGACTAGCGATTACAATGAGCAGTTCTTC.

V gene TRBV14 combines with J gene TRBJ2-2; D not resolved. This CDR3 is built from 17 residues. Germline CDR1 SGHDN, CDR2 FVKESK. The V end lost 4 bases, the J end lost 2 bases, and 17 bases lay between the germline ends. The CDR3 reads CASSRDQRLVNTGELFF. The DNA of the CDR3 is TGTGCCAGCAGCCGAGACCAAAGACTTGTCAACACCGGGGAGCTGTTTTTT.

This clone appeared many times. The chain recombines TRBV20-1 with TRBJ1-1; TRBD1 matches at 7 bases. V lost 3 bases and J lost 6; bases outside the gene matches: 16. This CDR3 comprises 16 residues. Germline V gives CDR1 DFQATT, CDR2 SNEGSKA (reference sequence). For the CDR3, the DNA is TGCAGTGCTAGTCGCGACAGGGACCCCCTGTCGGCTGAAGCTTTCTTT. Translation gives CSASRDRDPLSAEAFF.

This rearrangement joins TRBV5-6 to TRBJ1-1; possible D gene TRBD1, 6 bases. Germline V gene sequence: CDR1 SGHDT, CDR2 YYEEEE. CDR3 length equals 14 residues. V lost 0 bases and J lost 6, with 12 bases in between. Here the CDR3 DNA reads TGTGCCAGCAGCTTGGTTGGGGGCTACGCTGAAGCTTTCTTT. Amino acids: CASSLVGGYAEAFF.

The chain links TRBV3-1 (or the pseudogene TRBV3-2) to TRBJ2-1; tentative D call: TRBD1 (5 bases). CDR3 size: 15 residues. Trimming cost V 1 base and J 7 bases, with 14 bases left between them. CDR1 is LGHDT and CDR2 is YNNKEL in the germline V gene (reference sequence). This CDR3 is CASSQGVSGLNEQFF. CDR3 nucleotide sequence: TGTGCCAGCAGCCAAGGAGTGTCAGGGCTAAATGAGCAGTTCTTC.

CDR3 DNA sequence: TGTGCCAGCCAAGTCCGGGGGAACACTGAAGCTTTCTTT. It is translated as CASQVRGNTEAFF. The chain is built from TRBV12-3 or TRBV12-4 and TRBJ1-1, with D hard to call. The germline V and J ends were trimmed by 8 bases and 1 base, with 11 bases remaining between them. This CDR3 comprises 13 residues.

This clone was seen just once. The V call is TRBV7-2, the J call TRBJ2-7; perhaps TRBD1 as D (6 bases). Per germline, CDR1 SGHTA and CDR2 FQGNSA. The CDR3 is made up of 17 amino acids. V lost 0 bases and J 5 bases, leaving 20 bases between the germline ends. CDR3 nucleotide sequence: TGTGCCAGCAGCTTAGCGATCCCCAGGGGAGTCGAAAACGAGCAGTACTTC. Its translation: CASSLAIPRGVENEQYF.

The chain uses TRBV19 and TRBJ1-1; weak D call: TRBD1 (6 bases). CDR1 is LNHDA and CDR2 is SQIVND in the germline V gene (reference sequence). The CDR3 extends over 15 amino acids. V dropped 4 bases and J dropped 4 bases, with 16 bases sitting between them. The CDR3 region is CASSRQQGSLTEAFF. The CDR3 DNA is TGTGCCAGTAGTAGGCAACAGGGATCTCTCACTGAAGCTTTCTTT.

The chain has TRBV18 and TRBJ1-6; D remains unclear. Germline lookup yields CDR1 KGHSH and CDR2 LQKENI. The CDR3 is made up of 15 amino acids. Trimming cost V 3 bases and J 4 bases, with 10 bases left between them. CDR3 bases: TGTGCCAGCTCACCGGCGACGGGGTATAATTCACCCCTCCACTTT. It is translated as CASSPATGYNSPLHF.

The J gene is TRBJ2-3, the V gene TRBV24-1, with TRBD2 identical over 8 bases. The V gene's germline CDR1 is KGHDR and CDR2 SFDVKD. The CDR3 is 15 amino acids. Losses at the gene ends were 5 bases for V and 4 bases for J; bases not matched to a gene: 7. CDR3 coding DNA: TGTGCCACCAGTGGTATCGGGGGGGCTGCAGATACGCAGTATTTT. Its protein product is CATSGIGGAADTQYF.

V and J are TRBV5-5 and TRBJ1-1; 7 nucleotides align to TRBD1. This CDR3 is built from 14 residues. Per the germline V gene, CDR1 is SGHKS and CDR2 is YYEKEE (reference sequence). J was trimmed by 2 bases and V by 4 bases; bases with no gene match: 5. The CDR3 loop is CASSPTGTNTEAFF. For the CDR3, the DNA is TGTGCCAGCAGCCCGACAGGGACCAACACTGAAGCTTTCTTT.

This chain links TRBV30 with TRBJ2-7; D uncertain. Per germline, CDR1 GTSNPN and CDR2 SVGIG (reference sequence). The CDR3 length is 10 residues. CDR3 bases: TGTGCTTTGGGCACCTACGAGCAGTACTTC. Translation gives CALGTYEQYF.

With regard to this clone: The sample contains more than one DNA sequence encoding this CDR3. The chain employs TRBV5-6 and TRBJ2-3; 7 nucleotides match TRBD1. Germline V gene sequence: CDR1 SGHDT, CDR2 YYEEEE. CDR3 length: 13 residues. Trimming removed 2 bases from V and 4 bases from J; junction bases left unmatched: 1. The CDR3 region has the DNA TGTGCCAGCAGCTTAGGGGGCCCAGATACGCAGTATTTT. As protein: CASSLGGPDTQYF.

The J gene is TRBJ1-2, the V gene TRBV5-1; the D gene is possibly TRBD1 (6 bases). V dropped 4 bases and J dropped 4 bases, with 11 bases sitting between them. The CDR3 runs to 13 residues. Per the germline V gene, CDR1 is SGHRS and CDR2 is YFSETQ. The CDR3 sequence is CASSQDSLYGYTF. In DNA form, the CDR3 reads TGCGCCAGCAGCCAGGACAGTCTCTATGGCTACACCTTC. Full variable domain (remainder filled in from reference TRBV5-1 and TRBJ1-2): KAGVTQTPRYLIKTRGQQVTLSCSPISGHRSVSWYQQTPGQGLQFLFEYFSETQRNKGNFPGRFSGRQFSNSRSEMNVSTLELGDSALYLCASSQDSLYGYTFGSGTRLTVV.

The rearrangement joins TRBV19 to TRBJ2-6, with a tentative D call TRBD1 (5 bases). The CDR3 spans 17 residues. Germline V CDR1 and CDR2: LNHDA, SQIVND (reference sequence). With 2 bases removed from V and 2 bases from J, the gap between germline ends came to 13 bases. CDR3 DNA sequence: TGTGCCAGTAGTATAAGGGGTGGCGGTACTGGGGCCAACGTCCTGACTTTC. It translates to CASSIRGGGTGANVLTF.

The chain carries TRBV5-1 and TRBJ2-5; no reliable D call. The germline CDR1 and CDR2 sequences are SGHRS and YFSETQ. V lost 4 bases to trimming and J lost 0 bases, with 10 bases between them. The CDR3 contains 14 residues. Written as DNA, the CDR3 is TGCGCCAGCAGCCCAAAGAGCAACCAAGAGACCCAGTACTTC. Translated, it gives CASSPKSNQETQYF.

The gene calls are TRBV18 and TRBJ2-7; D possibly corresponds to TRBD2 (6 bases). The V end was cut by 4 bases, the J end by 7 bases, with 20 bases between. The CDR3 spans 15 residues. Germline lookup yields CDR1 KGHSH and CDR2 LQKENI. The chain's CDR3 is CASSRGLNGGEEQYF. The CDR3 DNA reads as TGTGCCAGCTCACGAGGGCTCAACGGGGGAGAGGAGCAGTACTTC.